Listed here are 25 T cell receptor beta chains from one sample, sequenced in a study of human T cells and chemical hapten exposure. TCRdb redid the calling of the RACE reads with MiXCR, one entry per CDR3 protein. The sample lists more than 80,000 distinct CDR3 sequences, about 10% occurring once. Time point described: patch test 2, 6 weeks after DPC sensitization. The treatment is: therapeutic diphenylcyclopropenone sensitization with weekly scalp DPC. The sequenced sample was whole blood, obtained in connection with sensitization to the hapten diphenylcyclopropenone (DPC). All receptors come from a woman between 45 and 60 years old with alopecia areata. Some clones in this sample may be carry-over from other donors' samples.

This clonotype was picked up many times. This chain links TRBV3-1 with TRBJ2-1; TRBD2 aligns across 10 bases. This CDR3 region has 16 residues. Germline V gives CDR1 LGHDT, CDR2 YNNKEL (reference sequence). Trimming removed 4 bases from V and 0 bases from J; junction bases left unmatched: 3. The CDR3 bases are TGTGCCAGCAGCCCCAGCGGGAGGGTCTCCTACAATGAGCAGTTCTTC. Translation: CASSPSGRVSYNEQFF.

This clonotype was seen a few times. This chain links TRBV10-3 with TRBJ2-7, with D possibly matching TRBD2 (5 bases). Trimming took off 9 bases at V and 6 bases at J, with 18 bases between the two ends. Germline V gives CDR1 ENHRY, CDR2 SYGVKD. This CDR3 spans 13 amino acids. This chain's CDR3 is CAISPVSSGEQYF. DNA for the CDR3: TGTGCCATTTCCCCGGTAAGCAGCGGCGAGCAGTACTTC.

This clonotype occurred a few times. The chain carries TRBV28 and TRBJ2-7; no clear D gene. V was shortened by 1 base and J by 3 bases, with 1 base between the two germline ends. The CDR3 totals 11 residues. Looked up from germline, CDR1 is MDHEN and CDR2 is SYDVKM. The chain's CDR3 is CASSLYYEQYF. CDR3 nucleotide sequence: TGTGCCAGCAGTTTATACTACGAGCAGTACTTC. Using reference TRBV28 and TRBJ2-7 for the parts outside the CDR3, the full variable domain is DVKVTQSSRYLVKRTGEKVFLECVQDMDHENMFWYRQDPGLGLRLIYFSYDVKMKEKGDIPEGYSVSREKKERFSLILESASTNQTSMYLCASSLYYEQYFGPGTRLTVT.

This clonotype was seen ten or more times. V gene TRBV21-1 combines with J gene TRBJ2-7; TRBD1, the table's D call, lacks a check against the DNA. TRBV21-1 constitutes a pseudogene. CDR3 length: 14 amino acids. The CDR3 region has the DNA TGTGCCAGCTCTCCGGGACAGGGGTCCTACGAGCAGTACTTC. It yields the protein CASSPGQGSYEQYF.

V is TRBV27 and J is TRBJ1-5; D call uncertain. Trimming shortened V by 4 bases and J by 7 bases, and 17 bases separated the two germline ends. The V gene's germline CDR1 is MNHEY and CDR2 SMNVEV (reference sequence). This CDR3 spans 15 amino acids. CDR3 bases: TGTGCCAGCAGTTCCGGGCTAAATGTGGGACAGCCCCAGCATTTT. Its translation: CASSSGLNVGQPQHF.

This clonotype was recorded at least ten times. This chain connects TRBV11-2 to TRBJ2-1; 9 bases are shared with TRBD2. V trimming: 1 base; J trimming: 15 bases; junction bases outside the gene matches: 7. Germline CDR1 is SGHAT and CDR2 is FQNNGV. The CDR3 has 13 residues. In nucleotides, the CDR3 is TGTGCCAGCAGCTTAGGTCTCACGGGACTAGCGTTCTTC. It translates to CASSLGLTGLAFF.

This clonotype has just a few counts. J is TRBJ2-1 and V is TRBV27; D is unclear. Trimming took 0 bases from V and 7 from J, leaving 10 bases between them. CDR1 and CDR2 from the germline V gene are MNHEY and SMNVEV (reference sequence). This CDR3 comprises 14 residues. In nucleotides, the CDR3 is TGTGCCAGCAGTTTATCAGAGGTTCGGAATGAGCAGTTCTTC. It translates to CASSLSEVRNEQFF.

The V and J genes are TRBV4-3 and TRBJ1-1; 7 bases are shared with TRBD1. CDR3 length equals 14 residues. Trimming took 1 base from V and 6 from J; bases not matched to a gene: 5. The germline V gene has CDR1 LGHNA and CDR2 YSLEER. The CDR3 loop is CASSQGQGEAEAFF. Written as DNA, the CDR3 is TGCGCCAGCAGCCAAGGACAGGGTGAGGCTGAAGCTTTCTTT.

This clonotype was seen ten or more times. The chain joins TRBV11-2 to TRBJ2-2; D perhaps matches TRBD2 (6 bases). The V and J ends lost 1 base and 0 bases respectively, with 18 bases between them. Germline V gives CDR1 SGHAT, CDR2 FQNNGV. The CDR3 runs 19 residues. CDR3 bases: TGTGCCAGCAGCTTAGCCTTCCCCCCGGGACTCGCGAACACCGGGGAGCTGTTTTTT. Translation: CASSLAFPPGLANTGELFF.

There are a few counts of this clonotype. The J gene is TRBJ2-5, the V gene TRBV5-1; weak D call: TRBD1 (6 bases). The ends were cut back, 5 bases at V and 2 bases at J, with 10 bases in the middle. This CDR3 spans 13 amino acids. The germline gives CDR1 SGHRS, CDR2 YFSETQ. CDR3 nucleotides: TGCGCCAGCAGTAAGGGGGTACAAGAGACCCAGTACTTC. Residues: CASSKGVQETQYF.

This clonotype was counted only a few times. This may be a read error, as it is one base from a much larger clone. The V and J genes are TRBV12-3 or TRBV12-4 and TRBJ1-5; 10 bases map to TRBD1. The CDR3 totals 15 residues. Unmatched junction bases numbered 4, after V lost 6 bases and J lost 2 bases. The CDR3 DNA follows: TGTGCCAGCAGAACCGGGACAGGGGGCAATCAGCCCCAGCATTTT. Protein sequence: CASRTGTGGNQPQHF.

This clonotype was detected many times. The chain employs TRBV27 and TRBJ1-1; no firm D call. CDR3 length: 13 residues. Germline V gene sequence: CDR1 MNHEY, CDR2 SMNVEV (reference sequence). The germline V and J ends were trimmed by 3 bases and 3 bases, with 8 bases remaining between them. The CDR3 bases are TGTGCCAGCAGTTTCGACGGGTACACTGAAGCTTTCTTT. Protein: CASSFDGYTEAFF.

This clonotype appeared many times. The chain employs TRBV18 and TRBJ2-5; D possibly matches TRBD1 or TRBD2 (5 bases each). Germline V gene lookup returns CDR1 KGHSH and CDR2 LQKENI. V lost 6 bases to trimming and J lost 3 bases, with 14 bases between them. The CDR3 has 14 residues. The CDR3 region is CASSGAGGEETQYF. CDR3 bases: TGTGCCAGCTCCGGGGCAGGAGGTGAAGAGACCCAGTACTTC.

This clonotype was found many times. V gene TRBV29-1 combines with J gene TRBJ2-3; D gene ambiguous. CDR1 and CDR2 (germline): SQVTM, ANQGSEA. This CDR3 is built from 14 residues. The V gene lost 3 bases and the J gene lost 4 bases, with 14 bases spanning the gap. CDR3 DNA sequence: TGCAGCGTTGAGGAAAACCCCCCACCAGATACGCAGTATTTT. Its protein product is CSVEENPPPDTQYF.

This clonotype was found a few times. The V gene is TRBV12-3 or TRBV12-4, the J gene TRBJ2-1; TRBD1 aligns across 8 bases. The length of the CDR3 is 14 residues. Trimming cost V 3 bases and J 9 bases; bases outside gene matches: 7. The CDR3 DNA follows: TGTGCCAGCAGTTTTCAGGGGGCCGCAGTTGAGCAGTTCTTC. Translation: CASSFQGAAVEQFF.

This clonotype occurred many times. The CDR3 region is CASSNPQGAVGYGYTF. As DNA, the CDR3 is TGTGCCAGCAGTAACCCTCAGGGGGCGGTCGGCTATGGCTACACCTTC. The chain recombines TRBV6-5 with TRBJ1-2, with TRBD1 matching 8 bases. V trimming: 5 bases; J trimming: 4 bases; junction bases outside the gene matches: 12. CDR1 MNHEY and CDR2 SVGAGI come from the germline V gene. The CDR3 is 16 amino acids.

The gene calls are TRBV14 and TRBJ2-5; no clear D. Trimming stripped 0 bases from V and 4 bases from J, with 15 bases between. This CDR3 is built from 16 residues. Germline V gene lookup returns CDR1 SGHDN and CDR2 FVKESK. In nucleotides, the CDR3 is TGTGCCAGCAGCCAAGATGGTCCAGCGACGTCAGAGACCCAGTACTTC. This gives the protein CASSQDGPATSETQYF.

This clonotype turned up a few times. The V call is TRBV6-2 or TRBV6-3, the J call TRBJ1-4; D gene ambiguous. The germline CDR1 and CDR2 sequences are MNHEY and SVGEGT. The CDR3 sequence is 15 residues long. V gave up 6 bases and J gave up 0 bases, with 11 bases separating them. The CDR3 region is CASSPGSSTNEKLFF. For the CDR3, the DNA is TGTGCCAGCAGCCCCGGATCTTCAACTAATGAAAAACTGTTTTTT.

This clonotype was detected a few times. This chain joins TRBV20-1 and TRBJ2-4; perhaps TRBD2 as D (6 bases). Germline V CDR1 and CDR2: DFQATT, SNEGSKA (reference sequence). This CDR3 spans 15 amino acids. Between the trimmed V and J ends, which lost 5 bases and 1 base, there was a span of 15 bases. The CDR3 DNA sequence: TGCAGTGCTGGGGAGGTCCGCTGGGCCAAAAACATTCAGTACTTC. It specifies CSAGEVRWAKNIQYF.

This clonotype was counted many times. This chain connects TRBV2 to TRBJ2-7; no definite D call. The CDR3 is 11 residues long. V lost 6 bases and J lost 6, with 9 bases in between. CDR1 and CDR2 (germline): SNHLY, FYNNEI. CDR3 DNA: TGTGCCAGCAGGGACGGGCCCGAGCAGTACTTC. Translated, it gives CASRDGPEQYF.

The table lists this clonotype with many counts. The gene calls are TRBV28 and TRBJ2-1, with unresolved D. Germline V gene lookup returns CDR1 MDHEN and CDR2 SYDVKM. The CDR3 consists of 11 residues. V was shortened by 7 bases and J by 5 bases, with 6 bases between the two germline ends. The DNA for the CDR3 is TGTGCCAGCAACTCGGACAATGAGCAGTTCTTC. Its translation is CASNSDNEQFF.

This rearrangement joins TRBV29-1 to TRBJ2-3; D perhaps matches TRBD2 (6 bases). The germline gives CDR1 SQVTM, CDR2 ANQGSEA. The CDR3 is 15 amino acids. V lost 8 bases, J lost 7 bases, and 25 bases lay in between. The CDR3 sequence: CSPGNLGQAGHTQYF. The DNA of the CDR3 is TGCAGCCCGGGGAACTTAGGGCAAGCGGGCCATACGCAGTATTTT.

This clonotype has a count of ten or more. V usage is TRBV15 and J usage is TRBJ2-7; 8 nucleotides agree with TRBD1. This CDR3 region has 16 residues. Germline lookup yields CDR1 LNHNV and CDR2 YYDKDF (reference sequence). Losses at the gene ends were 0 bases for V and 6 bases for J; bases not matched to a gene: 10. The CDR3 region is CATSRDSTDRVPEQYF. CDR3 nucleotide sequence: TGTGCCACCAGCAGAGACTCTACGGACAGGGTGCCCGAGCAGTACTTC.

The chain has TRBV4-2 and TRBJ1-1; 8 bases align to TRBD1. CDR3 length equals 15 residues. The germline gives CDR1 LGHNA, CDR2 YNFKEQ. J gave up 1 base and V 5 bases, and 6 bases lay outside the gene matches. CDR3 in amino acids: CASSSLGQGNTEAFF. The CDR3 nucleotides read TGTGCCAGCAGCTCTCTCGGACAGGGGAACACTGAAGCTTTCTTT.

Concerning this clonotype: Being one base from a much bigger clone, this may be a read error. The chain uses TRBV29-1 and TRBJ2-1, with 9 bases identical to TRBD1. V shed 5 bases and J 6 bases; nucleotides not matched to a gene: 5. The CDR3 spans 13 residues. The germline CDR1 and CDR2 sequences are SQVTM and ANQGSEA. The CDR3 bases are TGCAGCGTTCAGGGACAGGGTTTCAATGAGCAGTTCTTC. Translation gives CSVQGQGFNEQFF.